This TCR beta chain was captured by sequencing in a study of T cell responses to AZD1222 COVID-19 vaccine. For the study at large: Combined were second doses at about 4 or about 12 weeks. The study, taken as a whole, reports: Donors in the cohort were predominantly white British and more often female, and clonal diversity was possibly underestimated. Across spike, vaccine-associated CD4 TCRs were found, dominant at 160-218 and 743-854. Reportedly, nearly half of unique spike TCRs recognized epitopes outside B.1.351/B.1.1.7 mutations.

This clone came up once. Its target is not known. This specimen includes other DNA sequences encoding the same CDR3. Clones were read by immunoSEQ multiplex PCR, and TCRdb kept only the in-frame ones, dropping some. The sample has 160,000 or so clones; more than 80% are singletons. The sequence derives from an adult in good health. The sequenced sample was peripheral blood, obtained on day 0 of AZD1222 vaccination.

CDR3: CASSVSYEQYF. The CDR3 DNA follows: TGTGCCAGCAGCGTCTCCTACGAGCAGTACTTC. This chain joins TRBV11-2 and TRBJ2-7; D remains unclear. The CDR3 totals 11 residues. Germline V CDR1 and CDR2: SGHAT, FQNNGV. Trimming shortened V by 5 bases and J by 0 bases, and 2 bases separated the two germline ends.